This entry concerns a single T cell receptor beta chain. This clonotype was found many times. There is no known antigen for this receptor. Base qualities are missing; no much larger clone stands one base away. The data belong to a study of human T cells and chemical hapten exposure (dated by TCRdb to 2020 to 2023). For the wider study: Libraries were combined into a pool for sequencing, and differences in TCR yield between samples came mainly from small differences in library volumes within the pool. Each blood RNA sample was used to sequence both TCR alpha and TCR beta chains. In alopecia patients, the study followed how the peripheral blood TCR repertoire changed in vivo over primary and secondary sensitization to diphenylcyclopropenone (DPC), a hapten. The investigation overall reported the following: The number of TCRs above 1 in 1000 frequency did not change with DPC sensitization; there was no evidence of global repertoire structure alterations. Repeated subsampling changed both the strength of the expansion versus patch-test correlation and the threshold at which that correlation became significant.

Total RNA was isolated from unfractionated whole blood collected in Tempus Blood RNA tubes. About 5 healthy volunteers served as TCR sequencing controls and were bled at day 0, 2 weeks and 6 weeks. The junction shows trimming of 6 bases on V and 8 bases on J, plus 16 bases between the germline ends. Spanning cysteine to phenylalanine, the CDR3 consists of 13 amino acids. Only the CDR3 DNA stays, 39 bases, in frame from base 1. The library was obtained by 5' RACE. Sequenced using an Illumina MiSeq. During library preparation, unique molecular identifiers were attached to individual cDNA molecules so that TCRs could be counted in a quantitative, reproducible way. In the paper's pipeline: The median number of TCRs per sample was around 96,000, ranging from about 20,000 to 750,000. V, J and CDR3 annotation of the TCR reads was performed with the Decombinator software suite. For the PS versus PT1 abundance plots, all samples were subsampled to the same number of TCRs (28,000). Expanded TCRs were defined as absent before sensitization and observed at least eight times at the 2-week time point. The public reads were reanalyzed by TCRdb: fastp trimming at Q25, MiXCR alignment, in-frame beta chains only. Every CDR3 protein is listed once, alongside the most common genes and DNA of its rows. The V and J calls and clone size come from TCRdb's table, not from the authors' own analysis. A total of 110,000 to 150,000 distinct CDR3 sequences appear in this sample, about 4.3% of them only once. The ten largest make up approximately 1.3% of the sample.

The sequence derives from a female donor in good health. The sequence links TRBV12-3 or TRBV12-4 to TRBJ1-2, with TRBD1 tentatively as D gene (6 bases match). CDR3 loop: CASRLETGYGYTF. The DNA sequence is as follows: TGTGCCAGCAGACTTGAGACAGGTTACGGCTACACCTTC.